This TCR beta chain was sequenced in a study of blood T cell repertoires in COVID-19. At the level of the study: COVID-19 samples, acute and convalescent, were from the United States, Italy and Spain. Nucleic acid was either cDNA or gDNA, and it came from T cells, B-cell-depleted T cells, or PBMCs.

The junction had 1 base not matched to a gene; V was cut back by 5 bases and J by 5 bases. The germline gives CDR1 SNHLY, CDR2 FYNNEI. CDR3 length: 13 residues. Study processing details: Amplification of reference gene primers was used by the study to estimate nucleated cell counts. Some clones are missing from TCRdb's copy, which holds only in-frame ones; the method was immunoSEQ multiplex PCR. V and J calls and clone size are given by that table; D and trimming were obtained from the DNA. The sample contains around 30,000 clones, approximately 90% of which appear only once. Sequencing used peripheral blood. The chain has TRBV2 and TRBJ2-2; TRBD1 agrees at 8 bases. The source is a man aged 55 to 70 with acute or convalescent COVID-19. The CDR3 protein is CASSRQGTGELFF. CDR3 bases: TGTGCCAGCAGTCGACAGGGGACCGGGGAGCTGTTTTTT.